This T cell receptor beta chain came from a study of cytomegalovirus exposure and HLA in healthy donors. The overall study: An analysis done earlier identified about 100 million unique TCR beta sequences from about 179 million T cells. Study outcomes and limitations: In a later analysis, most CMV-associated TCR beta chains appeared HLA-restricted.

This clone was detected a few times. What it binds is not known. Looked up from germline, CDR1 is MGHDK and CDR2 is SYGVNS. Trimming pared 3 bases from V and 9 bases from J, leaving 10 bases between. This CDR3 comprises 12 residues. PCR used 60 Vbeta primers and 13 Jbeta primers. Original data processing: Roughly 81 million unique TCR beta chains, some 11 million shared, were counted in a later analysis. Some clones are missing from TCRdb's copy, which holds only in-frame ones; the method was immunoSEQ multiplex PCR. The DNA gave D and trimming, while V, J and clone size come from that table. The data contain 100,000 or so clones, around 75% of them singletons.

The receptor was derived from a woman between 18 and 30 years old in good health and CMV-seropositive. The rearrangement uses TRBV25-1 and TRBJ2-3, with TRBD2 as a possible D gene (6 bases). The sample was PBMCs. CDR3 sequence (DNA): TGTGCCAGCAGTGAGACTGGGGGGACGCAGTATTTT. This encodes CASSETGGTQYF.